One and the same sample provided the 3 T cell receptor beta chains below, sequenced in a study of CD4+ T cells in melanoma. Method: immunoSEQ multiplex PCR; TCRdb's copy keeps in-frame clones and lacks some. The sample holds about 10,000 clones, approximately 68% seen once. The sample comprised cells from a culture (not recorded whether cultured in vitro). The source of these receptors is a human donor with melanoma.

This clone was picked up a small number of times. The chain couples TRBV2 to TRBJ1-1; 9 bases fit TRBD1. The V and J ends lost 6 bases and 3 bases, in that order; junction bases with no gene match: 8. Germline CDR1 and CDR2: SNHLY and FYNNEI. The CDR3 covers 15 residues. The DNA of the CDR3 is TGTGCCAGCAGCGTAGGGACAGGGAAACACACTGAAGCTTTCTTT. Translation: CASSVGTGKHTEAFF.

CDR3 in DNA: TGTGCCAGCAGCCGCCTGGGACAGCGCGGAGAGCAGTACTTC. Its protein is CASSRLGQRGEQYF. The V and J genes are TRBV11-2 and TRBJ2-5; 7 bases match TRBD1. Germline-derived CDR1 and CDR2 are SGHAT and FQNNGV. The V and J ends lost 5 bases and 11 bases, in that order; junction bases with no gene match: 14. The CDR3 loop spans 14 amino acids.

The CDR3 sequence is CASSLEQGRGDGYTF. The CDR3, as DNA: TGTGCCAGCAGCTTGGAACAGGGAAGAGGGGATGGCTACACCTTC. The V call is TRBV5-4, the J call TRBJ1-2, with a weak D call TRBD1 (6 bases). The CDR3 consists of 15 residues. Trimming removed 0 bases from V and 6 bases from J, with 15 bases in between. Germline values: CDR1 SGHNT, CDR2 YYREEE (reference sequence). Full variable domain (rest looked up from reference TRBV5-4 and TRBJ1-2): ETGVTQSPTHLIKTRGQQVTLRCSSQSGHNTVSWYQQALGQGPQFIFQYYREEENGRGNFPPRFSGLQFPNYSSELNVNALELDDSALYLCASSLEQGRGDGYTFGSGTRLTVV.